This TCR beta chain was observed in a study of T cells in Graves' hyperthyroidism and ophthalmopathy. This CDR3 region has 16 residues. CDR1 SEHNR and CDR2 FQNEAQ come from the germline V gene (reference sequence). The junction had 9 bases not matched to a gene; V was cut back by 6 bases and J by 6 bases. Amplification of TCR beta CDR3 regions used RNA as the template. Primed by the HTBI set, a first-round RT-PCR was run on the TCR CDR3. TCRdb fed the multiplex PCR reads into MiXCR, producing one record per CDR3 protein. Of more than 50,000 distinct CDR3 sequences listed, about 50% were seen once; the top ten hold 12%. With regard to this clonotype: The antigen is not known.

Subjects with ophthalmopathy showed a Clinical Activity Score no lower than 3, a NOSPECS grade no lower than 4, and a duration shorter than 3 months. Whole-study findings and limits: The majority of expanded thyroid clonotypes above 0.001 also appeared in blood.

The TCR originated in a woman in her thirties with Graves' ophthalmopathy. V gene TRBV7-9 combines with J gene TRBJ2-2; 11 bases match TRBD2. The sample taken for sequencing was blood. CDR3 bases: TGTGCCAGCAGTCCTCCTAGCGGGAGGATGCCCGGGGAGCTGTTTTTT. It yields the protein CASSPPSGRMPGELFF.